These 9 T cell receptor beta chains share one sample of origin, sequenced in a study of control samples from healthy donors and cancer patients. TCRdb's copy holds only in-frame clones and misses some; the assay was immunoSEQ multiplex PCR. In the table there are 190,000 or so clones, 85% to 95% of which are singletons. Sequencing input: blood. Receptors were obtained from a man younger than 30 in good health.

The chain combines TRBV3-1 (or the pseudogene TRBV3-2) with TRBJ1-6; no firm D call. Per germline, CDR1 LGHDT and CDR2 YNNKEL (reference sequence). CDR3 length: 14 amino acids. V was shortened by 3 bases and J by 3 bases, with 6 bases between the two germline ends. CDR3 DNA: TGTGCCAGCAGCCAGGTCCTCTATAATTCACCCCTCCACTTT. As protein: CASSQVLYNSPLHF.

V gene TRBV4-1 combines with J gene TRBJ1-4; the D is unclear. The CDR3 totals 16 residues. CDR1 and CDR2 (germline): MGHRA, YSYEKL. V was clipped by 0 bases and J by 8 bases, with 16 bases between them. CDR3 sequence: CASSQEVGRSREKLFF. In nucleotides, the CDR3 is TGCGCCAGCAGCCAAGAGGTGGGCCGCTCTCGGGAAAAACTGTTTTTT.

The table lists this clone with a count of one. This chain connects TRBV6-5 to TRBJ2-2; no reliable D call. Trimming shortened V by 7 bases and J by 6 bases, and 12 bases separated the two germline ends. The CDR3 has 13 residues. Germline assignment: CDR1 MNHEY and CDR2 SVGAGI. CDR3 residues: CASKRVGPGELFF. The CDR3 DNA sequence: TGTGCCAGCAAAAGAGTGGGCCCCGGGGAGCTGTTTTTT.

The rearrangement links TRBV7-3 to TRBJ2-3, with 13 nucleotides matching TRBD2. The length of the CDR3 is 16 residues. Trimming took 5 bases from V and 2 from J; bases not matched to a gene: 4. Germline values: CDR1 SGHTA, CDR2 FQGTGA. The chain's CDR3 is CASSQLAGGYTDTQYF. CDR3 DNA sequence: TGTGCCAGCAGCCAACTAGCGGGGGGGTACACAGATACGCAGTATTTT. The complete variable domain, with remaining parts taken from reference TRBV7-3 and TRBJ2-3, reads GAGVSQTPSNKVTEKGKYVELRCDPISGHTALYWYRQSLGQGPEFLIYFQGTGAADDSGLPNDRFFAVRPEGSVSTLKIQRTERGDSAVYLCASSQLAGGYTDTQYFGPGTRLTVL.

The V call is TRBV5-8, the J call TRBJ2-3, with 13 bases that match TRBD2. Germline CDR1 and CDR2: SGHTS and YDEGEE. The V segment lost 2 bases and the J segment 1 base; nucleotides outside the gene matches: 4. The CDR3 is 17 amino acids. The CDR3 DNA reads as TGTGCCAGCAGCTTCTACGGACTAGCGGGGGGCACAGATACGCAGTATTTT. This sequence encodes CASSFYGLAGGTDTQYF.

The V gene is TRBV5-1, the J gene TRBJ2-5, with 9 bases fitting TRBD1. The CDR3 length is 15 residues. Trimming cost V 1 base and J 5 bases; bases outside gene matches: 6. From germline, CDR1 is SGHRS and CDR2 YFSETQ. CDR3 nucleotide sequence: TGCGCCAGCAGCTTGTTACAGGGGGCCGGGGAGACCCAGTACTTC. Its translation is CASSLLQGAGETQYF.

This clone appeared once. The chain joins TRBV6-5 to TRBJ1-5, with D hard to call. V was trimmed by 0 bases and J by 0 bases, leaving 6 bases between them. Germline CDR1 is MNHEY and CDR2 is SVGAGI. This CDR3 is 15 amino acids long. CDR3 in DNA: TGTGCCAGCAGTTACTCGGGCAGTAGCAATCAGCCCCAGCATTTT. Translation gives CASSYSGSSNQPQHF.

The chain joins TRBV5-1 to TRBJ1-5; D gene unclear. With 4 bases removed from V and 6 bases from J, the gap between germline ends came to 17 bases. From germline, CDR1 is SGHRS and CDR2 YFSETQ. CDR3 length: 15 residues. The CDR3 coding sequence is TGCGCCAGCAGCCCTACCCCGGGAGTAAGTCAGCCCCAGCATTTT. Translated, it gives CASSPTPGVSQPQHF.

This sequence joins TRBV2 and TRBJ1-1; D is possibly TRBD1 (5 bases). Per the germline V gene, CDR1 is SNHLY and CDR2 is FYNNEI. Trimming left V 0 bases short and J 5 bases short, with 10 bases between. CDR3 length equals 14 residues. The CDR3 loop is CASSEAGGRTEAFF. The CDR3 coding sequence is TGTGCCAGCAGTGAAGCGGGGGGGAGGACTGAAGCTTTCTTT.